These T cell receptor beta chains were read from a single sample in a study of T cell repertoires in cytomegalovirus infection. TCRdb analysed the reads with MiXCR anew, one entry per CDR3 protein. The repertoire holds about 830,000 distinct CDR3 sequences, with around a third as singletons. These receptors lack a known antigen. This specimen consisted of cultured CD8+ T cells from PBMCs, obtained from culture after CMV antigen stimulation. The receptors originated from a human donor in good health (CMV status not recorded). Some clones in this sample may be carry-over from other donors' samples. CDR3s include the opening cysteine and the closing phenylalanine or tryptophan. The D gene is left open where the match is weak. Clone sizes are given selectively: once, few, many, or a class where the clone is expanded.

clone size	J gene	D gene	V gene	CDR3 protein	CDR3 DNA
few	TRBJ2-1	NA	TRBV6-1	CASSVTTGSTVASNEQFF	TGTGCCAGCAGTGTGACAACTGGCTCCACAGTGGCTTCGAATGAGCAGTTCTTC
NA	TRBJ1-1	NA	TRBV19	CASSGGGVWDTEAFF	TGTGCCAGTAGTGGTGGGGGAGTTTGGGACACTGAAGCTTTCTTT
many	TRBJ2-3	NA	TRBV7-6	CASSFLGADTQYF	TGTGCCAGCAGCTTTCTCGGGGCAGATACGCAGTATTTT
NA	TRBJ2-5	NA	TRBV6-6	CASSLRSRRETQYF	TGTGCCAGCAGCCTCCGGTCCCGTCGGGAGACCCAGTACTTC
NA	TRBJ2-2	TRBD1	TRBV11-3	CASSPVGTGNFGELFF	TGTGCCAGCAGCCCCGTCGGGACAGGGAACTTCGGGGAGCTGTTTTTT
NA	TRBJ2-2	TRBD2	TRBV28	CASRSGLAGGKGTGELFF	TGTGCCAGCAGGTCGGGACTAGCGGGTGGAAAAGGCACCGGGGAGCTGTTTTTT
NA	TRBJ2-5	TRBD1	TRBV14	CASSPRGQGKGETQYF	TGTGCCAGCAGCCCGAGGGGACAGGGGAAGGGGGAGACCCAGTACTTC
NA	TRBJ2-3	TRBD1	TRBV6-1	CASIERTGLADTQYF	TGTGCCAGCATCGAGAGGACAGGGTTAGCAGATACGCAGTATTTT
few	TRBJ2-5	TRBD2	TRBV4-1	CASSQGRLAGHQETQYF	TGCGCCAGCAGCCAAGGCCGTCTAGCGGGGCACCAAGAGACCCAGTACTTC
NA	TRBJ1-1	TRBD1	TRBV19	CASKSRDRAFDAAFF	TGTGCCAGTAAGTCTCGGGACAGGGCTTTTGACGCAGCTTTCTTT
few	TRBJ1-2	NA	TRBV12-3/TRBV12-4	CASRRTLGYGYTF	TGTGCCAGCAGGCGCACCCTGGGGTATGGCTACACCTTC
NA	TRBJ2-3	NA	TRBV12-3/TRBV12-4	CASSSSTNADTQYF	TGTGCCAGCAGTTCTAGTACAAACGCAGATACGCAGTATTTT
many	TRBJ1-2	TRBD1	TRBV25-1	CASSLGQGAQGYTF	TGTGCCAGCAGTCTAGGACAGGGGGCGCAGGGCTACACCTTC
few	TRBJ1-3	NA	TRBV7-8	CASAPDRTGNTIYF	TGTGCCAGCGCTCCCGACAGAACTGGAAACACCATATATTTT
NA	TRBJ1-1	NA	TRBV4-3	CASSQDHKGADTEAFF	TGCGCCAGCAGCCAAGATCACAAAGGGGCGGACACTGAAGCTTTCTTT
few	TRBJ1-1	NA	TRBV4-1	CASRQPHTWRGALNTEAFF	TGCGCCAGCAGGCAACCCCACACGTGGAGGGGGGCCCTGAACACTGAAGCTTTCTTT
NA	TRBJ1-5	NA	TRBV7-8	CASSLSPRVSSNQPQHF	TGTGCCAGCAGCTTATCGCCTCGGGTTTCTAGCAATCAGCCCCAGCATTTT
NA	TRBJ1-2	NA	TRBV6-1	CASNTGHYGYTF	TGTGCCAGCAACACAGGGCACTATGGCTACACCTTC
few	TRBJ1-1	TRBD1	TRBV27	CASSPTGGLTEAFF	TGTGCCAGCAGTCCCACAGGGGGCCTCACTGAAGCTTTCTTT
NA	TRBJ2-2	NA	TRBV27	CASSPSGIPGELFF	TGTGCCAGCAGTCCATCAGGGATTCCCGGGGAGCTGTTTTTT
NA	TRBJ2-5	NA	TRBV4-1	CASSQGMDLQETQYF	TGCGCCAGCAGCCAAGGCATGGACCTACAAGAGACCCAGTACTTC
NA	TRBJ1-2	NA	TRBV29-1	CSVTPGDRYGYTF	TGCAGCGTTACCCCAGGGGATAGGTATGGCTACACCTTC
NA	TRBJ2-5	TRBD2	TRBV5-4	CASSPGLAGEQEETQYF	TGTGCCAGCAGCCCAGGACTAGCGGGGGAACAAGAAGAGACCCAGTACTTC
few	TRBJ2-7	TRBD1	TRBV19	CASSKQGASYEQYF	TGTGCCAGTAGTAAACAGGGGGCGTCCTACGAGCAGTACTTC
many	TRBJ2-1	NA	TRBV11-2	CASSLEAGPLGEQFF	TGTGCCAGCAGCTTAGAGGCAGGGCCCTTGGGTGAGCAGTTCTTC
many	TRBJ2-3	NA	TRBV7-2	CASSPMGHPSTDTQYF	TGTGCCAGCAGCCCGATGGGCCATCCTAGCACAGATACGCAGTATTTT
few	TRBJ2-7	TRBD1	TRBV5-6	CASSGDRVYEQYF	TGTGCCAGCAGCGGGGACAGGGTTTACGAGCAGTACTTC
NA	TRBJ1-1	TRBD1	TRBV9	CASSVETGHEAFF	TGTGCCAGCAGCGTAGAGACAGGGCATGAAGCTTTCTTT
NA	TRBJ1-3	NA	TRBV10-3	CAISGGFWSSGNTIYF	TGTGCCATCAGTGGGGGATTTTGGAGCTCTGGAAACACCATATATTTT